These 7 T cell receptor beta chains came from one sample sequenced in a study of T cell repertoires in cytomegalovirus infection. TCRdb re-called the reads with MiXCR, one entry per CDR3 protein. The sample carries about 260,000 distinct CDR3 sequences, about an eighth recorded once. The source material was PBMCs. Receptor source: a human donor in good health (CMV status not recorded). Some clones in this sample may be carry-over from other donors' samples.

The chain has TRBV20-1 and TRBJ1-2; D is uncertain. CDR3 length equals 11 residues. Germline V CDR1 and CDR2: DFQATT, SNEGSKA (reference sequence). In DNA, the CDR3 is TGCAGGGGGAGCACAGCCTATGGCTACACCTTC. Translated, it gives CRGSTAYGYTF.

CDR3 sequence: CASRSAKTGGVHEQYF. In DNA form, the CDR3 reads TGTGCCAGCCGTTCCGCAAAAACAGGGGGTGTCCACGAGCAGTACTTC. The chain uses TRBV6-6 and TRBJ2-7; 8 bases are shared with TRBD1. CDR1 MNHNY and CDR2 SVGAGI come from the germline V gene (reference sequence). CDR3 length: 16 amino acids. After removal of 8 bases from V and 5 bases from J, the junction contained 17 bases not matched to a gene.

This clonotype came up many times. The CDR3 coding sequence is TGTGCCAGCGGTGGGGCAGTCTCCCAGTACTTC. Translated: CASGGAVSQYF. The rearrangement joins TRBV6-2 or TRBV6-3 to TRBJ2-5; possible D gene TRBD1, 5 bases. The germline CDR1 and CDR2 sequences are MNHEY and SVGEGT. The CDR3 covers 11 residues. V was pared by 8 bases and J by 9 bases, with 13 bases between.

The chain links TRBV25-1 to TRBJ2-7; the D is unclear. Germline CDR1 and CDR2: MGHDK and SYGVNS. V lost 5 bases to trimming and J lost 3 bases, with 14 bases between them. The length of the CDR3 is 14 residues. CDR3 protein: CASSLRRTCYEQYF. The CDR3 coding sequence is TGTGCCAGCAGTTTGCGACGGACCTGCTACGAGCAGTACTTC.

This clonotype was seen many times. The gene calls are TRBV12-3 or TRBV12-4 and TRBJ2-5; possibly TRBD2 for D (5 bases). This CDR3 has 14 residues. V was clipped by 5 bases and J by 1 base, with 11 bases between them. The DNA for the CDR3 is TGTGCCAGCAGTGGCGGGTCAGCCCAAGAGACCCAGTACTTC. Translated: CASSGGSAQETQYF.

This clonotype was observed a few times. This sequence joins TRBV7-4 and TRBJ2-7, with D maybe TRBD2 (5 bases). The germline V and J ends were trimmed by 3 bases and 2 bases, with 14 bases remaining between them. This CDR3 is 15 amino acids long. Germline CDR1 is SGHVT and CDR2 is SQSDAQ. For the CDR3, the DNA is TGTGCCAGCAGCTTGGGGAGCGGAGTTGCCTACGAGCAGTACTTC. Protein sequence: CASSLGSGVAYEQYF.

This rearrangement joins TRBV20-1 to TRBJ2-7; TRBD2 might be the D (6 bases). Between the trimmed V and J ends, which lost 3 bases and 3 bases, there was a span of 9 bases. The CDR3 loop spans 12 amino acids. Germline V gene lookup returns CDR1 DFQATT and CDR2 SNEGSKA (reference sequence). CDR3 amino acids: CSARRGNYEQYF. The CDR3 DNA is TGCAGTGCTAGGCGGGGTAACTACGAGCAGTACTTC.